The entry below describes one TCR beta chain. This sample was included in a study of blood T cells in healthy people across ages. A second PCR, run for roughly 6 to 11 cycles, used a sample-barcoded 5' primer plus a J-beta primer mix. MiXCR, run by TCRdb on the 5' RACE reads, gives a single entry per CDR3 protein. The sample lists more than 450,000 distinct CDR3 sequences, roughly a quarter occurring once. CDR1 is SGDLS, CDR2 YYNGEE, per germline. The CDR3 is 16 residues long. Trimming took 0 bases from V and 9 from J; bases not matched to a gene: 8. A further study also used this sample, focusing on T cells of mothers and their children. That paper states: Researchers found no T cell clones that were persistent and microchimeric.

The sample comprised blood. The chain joins TRBV9 to TRBJ2-4, with 11 nucleotides matching TRBD2. The sequence came from a boy under 10 years old in good health. CDR3 amino acids: CASSVATSGGLGIQYF. In nucleotides, the CDR3 is TGTGCCAGCAGCGTAGCTACTAGCGGGGGCTTAGGCATTCAGTACTTC.